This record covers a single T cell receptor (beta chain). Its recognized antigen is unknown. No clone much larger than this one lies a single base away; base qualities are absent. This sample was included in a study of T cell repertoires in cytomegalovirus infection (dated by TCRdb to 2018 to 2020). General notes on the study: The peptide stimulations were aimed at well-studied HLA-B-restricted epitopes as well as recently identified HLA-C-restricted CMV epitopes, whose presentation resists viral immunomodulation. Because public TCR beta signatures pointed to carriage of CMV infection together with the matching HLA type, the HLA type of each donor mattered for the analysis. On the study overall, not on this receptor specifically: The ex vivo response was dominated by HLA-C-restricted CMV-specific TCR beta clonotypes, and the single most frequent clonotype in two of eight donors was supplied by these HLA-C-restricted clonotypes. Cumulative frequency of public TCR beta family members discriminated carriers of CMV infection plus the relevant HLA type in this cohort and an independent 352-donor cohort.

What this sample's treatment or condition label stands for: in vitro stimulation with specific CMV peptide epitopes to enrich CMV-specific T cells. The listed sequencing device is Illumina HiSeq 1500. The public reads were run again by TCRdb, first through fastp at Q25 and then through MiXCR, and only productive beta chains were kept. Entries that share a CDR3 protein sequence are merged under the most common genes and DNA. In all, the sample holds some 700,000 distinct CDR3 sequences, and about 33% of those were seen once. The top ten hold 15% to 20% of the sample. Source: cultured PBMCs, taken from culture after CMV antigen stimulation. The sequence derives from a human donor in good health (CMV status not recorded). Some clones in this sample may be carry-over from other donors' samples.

The nucleotide sequence reads as follows: TGTGCCAGCAGCTTGGCCCTAACGGGGCCCGCCACCTTC. Its coded protein is CASSLALTGPATF. This chain is built from TRBV7-6 and TRBJ1-2; TRBD1 might be the D gene, on 5 matching bases. V is shortened by 3 bases, J by 13 bases, and the region joining them spans 18 bases. Taken from the germline V gene, the CDR1 and CDR2 loops are SGHVS and FNYEAQ. From the cysteine up to the phenylalanine, the CDR3 has a length of 13 residues. The only DNA kept is the CDR3, 39 bases in frame from the first base.